This entry lists 22 T cell receptor beta chains sequenced from one sample in a study of cytomegalovirus exposure and HLA in healthy donors. PCR involved 60 Vbeta and 13 Jbeta primers. This table comes from immunoSEQ multiplex PCR, and its TCRdb copy is limited to in-frame clones, with some not included. The table lists about 99,000 clones, more than 75% of them singletons. Sample: PBMCs. These receptors all stem from a woman in her forties in good health and CMV-seronegative.

The rearrangement joins TRBV6-5 to TRBJ1-4; D gene unclear. The CDR3 spans 14 residues. Trimming stripped 8 bases from V and 0 bases from J, with 10 bases between. CDR1 is MNHEY and CDR2 is SVGAGI in the germline V gene. CDR3 residues: CASRRTATNEKLFF. The CDR3 DNA reads as TGTGCCAGCCGGAGGACGGCAACTAATGAAAAACTGTTTTTT.

J is TRBJ2-7 and V is TRBV6-1, with D possibly matching TRBD1 (6 bases). The CDR3 length is 14 residues. The germline V gene has CDR1 MNHNS and CDR2 SASEGT. Between the trimmed V and J ends, which lost 4 bases and 2 bases, there was a span of 12 bases. The CDR3 is CASSVRQEAYEQYF. The CDR3 DNA reads as TGTGCCAGCAGTGTAAGACAGGAGGCCTACGAGCAGTACTTC.

The V call is TRBV2, the J call TRBJ2-3; 7 positions match TRBD2. J lost 1 base, V lost 4 bases, and 2 bases had no gene match. This CDR3 comprises 14 residues. Germline-derived CDR1 and CDR2 are SNHLY and FYNNEI. CDR3 DNA sequence: TGTGCCAGCAGTGTGAGCGGGGGCACAGATACGCAGTATTTT. It yields the protein CASSVSGGTDTQYF.

The chain joins TRBV10-3 to TRBJ2-1; 7 bases align to TRBD2. Germline values: CDR1 ENHRY, CDR2 SYGVKD. With 6 bases clipped from V and 9 bases from J, the junction kept 17 bases outside the gene matches. This CDR3 contains 16 residues. DNA for the CDR3: TGTGCCATCAGCGCCCGGGGGGAGACGCTCGTCGGTGAGCAGTTCTTC. Protein product: CAISARGETLVGEQFF.

V is TRBV6-6 and J is TRBJ1-2; 8 positions match TRBD1. The germline CDR1 and CDR2 sequences are MNHNY and SVGAGI (reference sequence). This CDR3 has 14 residues. Trimming cost V 5 bases and J 3 bases; bases outside gene matches: 5. The CDR3 sequence: CASSPGGTYYGYTF. CDR3 DNA sequence: TGTGCCAGCAGTCCAGGGGGCACGTACTATGGCTACACCTTC.

CDR3 loop: CASSLEGGGLYFDTQYF. The CDR3 DNA reads as TGTGCCAGCAGCTTAGAAGGCGGGGGGCTATACTTTGACACGCAGTATTTT. The chain recombines TRBV7-9 with TRBJ2-3, with 8 bases lining up with TRBD2. Germline CDR1 SEHNR, CDR2 FQNEAQ (reference sequence). This CDR3 comprises 17 residues. The trim removed 1 base at V and 9 bases at J, leaving 15 bases unmatched.

This clone was detected a few times. This chain links TRBV10-3 with TRBJ1-2; the D gene is possibly TRBD1 (5 bases). V lost 7 bases and J 2 bases, leaving 26 bases between the germline ends. Germline CDR1 ENHRY, CDR2 SYGVKD. This CDR3 is built from 18 residues. CDR3: CAIKGLSAIGSLNYGYTF. The CDR3 bases are TGTGCCATCAAGGGGTTATCGGCTATCGGGTCCCTGAACTATGGCTACACCTTC.

The chain has TRBV25-1 and TRBJ2-1; D call uncertain. This CDR3 region has 12 residues. Per the germline V gene, CDR1 is MGHDK and CDR2 is SYGVNS. The V end lost 3 bases, the J end lost 6 bases, and 6 bases lay between the germline ends. For the CDR3, the DNA is TGTGCCAGCAGTGAGTTTCGCAATGAGCAGTTCTTC. This gives the protein CASSEFRNEQFF. Supplemented by reference TRBV25-1 and TRBJ2-1, the full variable domain reads EADIYQTPRYLVIGTGKKITLECSQTMGHDKMYWYQQDPGMELHLIHYSYGVNSTEKGDLSSESTVSRIRTEHFPLTLESARPSHTSQYLCASSEFRNEQFFGPGTRLTVL.

A note on this clone: One end of the junction is discordant with germline, which a read error may explain. The chain joins TRBV7-3 to TRBJ1-1; D uncertain. From germline, CDR1 is SGHTA and CDR2 FQGTGA. The CDR3 spans 13 residues. The CDR3 region is CAGSLLGNTEAFF. The CDR3 region has the DNA TGTGCCGGCAGCTTACTAGGAAACACTGAAGCTTTCTTT. Drawing the rest from reference TRBV7-3 and TRBJ1-1, the complete variable domain is GAGVSQTPSNKVTEKGKYVELRCDPISGHTALYWYRQSLGQGPEFLIYFQGTGAADDSGLPNDRFFAVRPEGSVSTLKIQRTERGDSAVYLCAGSLLGNTEAFFGQGTRLTVV.

The chain carries TRBV6-6 and TRBJ2-7; D call uncertain. The CDR3 runs to 16 residues. Trimming pared 4 bases from V and 3 bases from J, leaving 19 bases between. The germline V gene encodes CDR1 MNHNY and CDR2 SVGAGI (reference sequence). The CDR3 is CASSSPNRATDYEQYF. In DNA, the CDR3 is TGTGCCAGCAGTTCTCCAAATCGCGCTACCGACTACGAGCAGTACTTC.

A note on this clone: The final CDR3 position lacks the conserved phenylalanine or tryptophan, pointing to a likely read error. The chain carries TRBV27 and TRBJ1-5, with a weak D call TRBD1 (5 bases). This CDR3 has 17 residues. The V gene lost 4 bases and the J gene lost 1 base, with 17 bases spanning the gap. CDR1 and CDR2 (germline): MNHEY, SMNVEV (reference sequence). CDR3 sequence: CASSSTARVRSNQPQHL. In DNA, the CDR3 is TGTGCCAGCAGTTCTACGGCCAGGGTTAGGAGCAATCAGCCCCAGCATCTT.

The gene calls are TRBV14 and TRBJ2-5; TRBD2 matches 10 bases. CDR3 length: 15 amino acids. Trimming removed 5 bases from V and 4 bases from J; junction bases left unmatched: 7. Germline-derived CDR1 and CDR2 are SGHDN and FVKESK. For the CDR3, the DNA is TGTGCCAGCAGCACCCGAGGACTAGCGGCAGAGACCCAGTACTTC. Its protein is CASSTRGLAAETQYF. The variable domain in full, completed from reference TRBV14 and TRBJ2-5, reads EAGVTQFPSHSVIEKGQTVTLRCDPISGHDNLYWYRRVMGKEIKFLLHFVKESKQDESGMPNNRFLAERTGGTYSTLKVQPAELEDSGVYFCASSTRGLAAETQYFGPGTRLLVL.

The gene calls are TRBV28 and TRBJ2-1; TRBD1 might be the D (5 bases). V gave up 3 bases and J gave up 7 bases, with 16 bases separating them. This CDR3 is built from 15 residues. Per germline, CDR1 MDHEN and CDR2 SYDVKM. The CDR3 coding sequence is TGTGCCAGCAGTTTCTTTTCCCAGGGTAGGAATGAGCAGTTCTTC. Encoded protein: CASSFFSQGRNEQFF. Filled out from reference TRBV28 and TRBJ2-1, the complete variable domain reads DVKVTQSSRYLVKRTGEKVFLECVQDMDHENMFWYRQDPGLGLRLIYFSYDVKMKEKGDIPEGYSVSREKKERFSLILESASTNQTSMYLCASSFFSQGRNEQFFGPGTRLTVL.

The rearrangement joins TRBV5-5 to TRBJ2-3, with D unresolved. Trimming removed 5 bases at V and 6 bases at J, with 10 bases between. The germline V gene has CDR1 SGHKS and CDR2 YYEKEE (reference sequence). The CDR3 extends over 12 amino acids. The CDR3 nucleotides read TGTGCCAGCAGGTACGGTCCGGATACGCAGTATTTT. Its translation is CASRYGPDTQYF.

The chain carries TRBV7-9 and TRBJ2-5; a possible D gene is TRBD2 (5 bases). V was shortened by 1 base and J by 9 bases, with 15 bases between the two germline ends. The V gene's germline CDR1 is SEHNR and CDR2 FQNEAQ (reference sequence). The CDR3 runs 14 residues. CDR3 in DNA: TGTGCCAGCAGCTTAGGGGGATGGGTGGAGGCCCAGTACTTC. Its translation: CASSLGGWVEAQYF.

V gene TRBV28 combines with J gene TRBJ1-4; D is uncertain. Trimming took 8 bases from V and 5 from J, leaving 6 bases between them. The CDR3 has 11 residues. Germline assignment: CDR1 MDHEN and CDR2 SYDVKM. CDR3: CASRGNEKLFF. The DNA for the CDR3 is TGTGCCAGCCGCGGGAATGAAAAACTGTTTTTT. The complete variable domain, with remaining parts taken from reference TRBV28 and TRBJ1-4, reads DVKVTQSSRYLVKRTGEKVFLECVQDMDHENMFWYRQDPGLGLRLIYFSYDVKMKEKGDIPEGYSVSREKKERFSLILESASTNQTSMYLCASRGNEKLFFGSGTQLSVL.

This clone turned up a few times. The V gene is TRBV25-1, the J gene TRBJ2-3; D gene uncertain. The CDR3 consists of 16 residues. V lost 2 bases to trimming and J lost 1 base, with 13 bases between them. CDR1 is MGHDK, CDR2 SYGVNS, per germline. DNA for the CDR3: TGTGCCAGCAGTGAAGGATATAGCTCAGGCACAGATACGCAGTATTTT. Its translation is CASSEGYSSGTDTQYF.

This clone appeared once. This rearrangement joins TRBV27 to TRBJ2-7; possible D gene TRBD2, 6 bases. This CDR3 has 14 amino acids. Trimming removed 2 bases at V and 6 bases at J, with 14 bases between. Germline CDR1 and CDR2: MNHEY and SMNVEV (reference sequence). The CDR3 bases are TGTGCCAGCAGTTTAAACGGGGGTGGAGGCGAGCAGTACTTC. This translates into CASSLNGGGGEQYF.

The chain links TRBV27 to TRBJ2-7; TRBD2 matches 7 bases. This CDR3 has 13 residues. With V trimmed by 4 bases and J by 1 base, 1 base remained unmatched. CDR1 and CDR2 (germline): MNHEY, SMNVEV (reference sequence). CDR3 sequence: CASSSSGSYEQYF. The CDR3 DNA follows: TGTGCCAGCAGTTCTAGCGGTTCCTACGAGCAGTACTTC.

The rearrangement joins TRBV29-1 to TRBJ1-2, with D tentatively TRBD1 (5 bases). The CDR3 has 11 amino acids. Germline V lookup: CDR1 SQVTM, CDR2 ANQGSEA. Trimming removed 7 bases from V and 6 bases from J, with 12 bases in between. In nucleotides, the CDR3 is TGCAGCGACCGTGCGGGGGATGGCTACACCTTC. Its translation is CSDRAGDGYTF.

On this clone itself: At the DNA level, this CDR3 is encoded by other sequences in the same sample as well. J is TRBJ1-1 and V is TRBV19; D not certain. The germline V and J ends were trimmed by 4 bases and 5 bases, with 17 bases remaining between them. CDR1 and CDR2 from the germline V gene are LNHDA and SQIVND (reference sequence). This CDR3 region has 15 residues. CDR3 in amino acids: CASSTPEWGGTEAFF. For the CDR3, the DNA is TGTGCCAGTAGTACACCGGAGTGGGGAGGGACTGAAGCTTTCTTT.

V is TRBV19 and J is TRBJ1-5, with TRBD1 as a possible D gene (5 bases). The CDR3 extends over 15 amino acids. CDR1 LNHDA and CDR2 SQIVND come from the germline V gene (reference sequence). V lost 5 bases to trimming and J lost 1 base, with 12 bases between them. The CDR3 is CASSRSGGSNQPQHF. CDR3 bases: TGTGCCAGTAGTCGGTCCGGGGGAAGCAATCAGCCCCAGCATTTT.